This T cell receptor beta chain was obtained from a study of blood T cell repertoires in COVID-19. Assay: immunoSEQ multiplex PCR; the TCRdb copy retains only in-frame clones and omits some. The sample includes fewer than 250,000 clones, 82% of them seen just once. Trimming removed 1 base at V and 0 bases at J, with 16 bases between. Germline V lookup: CDR1 SGHTA, CDR2 FQGNSA. The CDR3 covers 18 residues. Sample: peripheral blood. The chain joins TRBV7-2 to TRBJ1-3, with D possibly matching TRBD1 (6 bases). The receptor comes from a woman in her 70s with acute or convalescent COVID-19. CDR3 nucleotide sequence: TGTGCCAGCAGCTTAGACCCCCAGGGGTCCCGCTCTGGAAACACCATATATTTT. It specifies CASSLDPQGSRSGNTIYF.